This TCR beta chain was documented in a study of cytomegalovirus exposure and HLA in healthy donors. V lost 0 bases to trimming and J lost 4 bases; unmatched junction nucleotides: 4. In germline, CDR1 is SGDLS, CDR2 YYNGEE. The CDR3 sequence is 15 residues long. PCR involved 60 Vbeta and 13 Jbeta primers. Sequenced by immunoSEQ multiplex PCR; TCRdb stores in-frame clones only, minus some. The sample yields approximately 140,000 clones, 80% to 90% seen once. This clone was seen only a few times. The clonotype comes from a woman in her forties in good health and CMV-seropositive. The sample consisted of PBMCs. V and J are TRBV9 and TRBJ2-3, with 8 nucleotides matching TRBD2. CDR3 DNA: TGTGCCAGCAGCGTAGCGGGGGGGCAAGCAGATACGCAGTATTTT. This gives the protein CASSVAGGQADTQYF. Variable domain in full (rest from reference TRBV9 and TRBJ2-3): DSGVTQTPKHLITATGQRVTLRCSPRSGDLSVYWYQQSLDQGLQFLIQYYNGEERAKGNILERFSAQQFPDLHSELNLSSLELGDSALYFCASSVAGGQADTQYFGPGTRLTVL.